Listed here are 14 T cell receptor beta chains from one sample, sequenced in a study of blood T cell repertoires in COVID-19. Profiled with immunoSEQ multiplex PCR; TCRdb holds only in-frame clones, not every one. The table includes about 310,000 clones, over 75% detected once. The source material was peripheral blood. These receptor sequences come from a man between 50 and 59 years old with active or convalescent COVID-19.

The rearrangement joins TRBV5-8 to TRBJ2-2; 7 nucleotides match TRBD1. Per the germline V gene, CDR1 is SGHTS and CDR2 is YDEGEE. This CDR3 is 15 amino acids long. With V trimmed by 4 bases and J by 7 bases, 10 bases remained unmatched. The CDR3 bases are TGTGCCAGCAGCCTAGGACAGGAAGCGATCGGGGAGCTGTTTTTT. Amino acid sequence: CASSLGQEAIGELFF.

The V call is TRBV6-5, the J call TRBJ2-7, with 10 bases identical to TRBD1. There are 14 residues in the CDR3. V gave up 10 bases and J gave up 0 bases; unmatched junction bases: 6. Germline V CDR1 and CDR2: MNHEY, SVGAGI. The CDR3 coding sequence is TGTGCCACCGCTAGACAGGGGGCCTCCTACGAGCAGTACTTC. Its translation: CATARQGASYEQYF.

The chain combines TRBV7-6 with TRBJ1-1; D is undetermined. The CDR3 has 15 residues. Trimming shortened V by 5 bases and J by 1 base, and 14 bases separated the two germline ends. The germline V gene has CDR1 SGHVS and CDR2 FNYEAQ. The CDR3 nucleotides read TGTGCCAGCAGCCCGCGGGAGGGTTGGAACACTGAAGCTTTCTTT. Its protein is CASSPREGWNTEAFF.

The chain combines TRBV5-1 with TRBJ2-3; tentatively, D is TRBD1 (6 bases). V was trimmed by 0 bases and J by 1 base, leaving 12 bases between them. This CDR3 is built from 16 residues. Germline V gene data show CDR1 as SGHRS and CDR2 as YFSETQ. This CDR3 is CASSLGGGGGTDTQYF. The CDR3, as DNA: TGCGCCAGCAGCTTGGGTGGGGGCGGAGGCACAGATACGCAGTATTTT.

CDR3 sequence reads: CASSPRGFPLGYTF. CDR3 DNA sequence: TGTGCCAGCAGCCCCCGCGGGTTTCCACTTGGCTACACCTTC. The rearrangement links TRBV14 to TRBJ1-2; no reliable D call. V was clipped by 4 bases and J by 7 bases, with 16 bases between them. The CDR3 spans 14 residues. The germline V gene encodes CDR1 SGHDN and CDR2 FVKESK. Variable domain in full (rest from reference TRBV14 and TRBJ1-2): EAGVTQFPSHSVIEKGQTVTLRCDPISGHDNLYWYRRVMGKEIKFLLHFVKESKQDESGMPNNRFLAERTGGTYSTLKVQPAELEDSGVYFCASSPRGFPLGYTFGSGTRLTVV.

Remarks on this clone: Other DNA sequences of this sample code for an identical CDR3. V and J are TRBV7-3 and TRBJ1-1; TRBD1 matches 8 bases. Germline V gene data show CDR1 as SGHTA and CDR2 as FQGTGA. V lost 1 base to trimming and J lost 5 bases; unmatched junction nucleotides: 0. The CDR3 covers 13 residues. In DNA form, the CDR3 reads TGTGCCAGCAGCTTAAGACAGGGGACTGAAGCTTTCTTT. Residues: CASSLRQGTEAFF. Complete variable domain (other parts from reference TRBV7-3 and TRBJ1-1): GAGVSQTPSNKVTEKGKYVELRCDPISGHTALYWYRQSLGQGPEFLIYFQGTGAADDSGLPNDRFFAVRPEGSVSTLKIQRTERGDSAVYLCASSLRQGTEAFFGQGTRLTVV.

CDR3 in DNA: TGTGCCAGCTCACCACGGCCGAAGGGGGCCGATCAGCCCCAGCATTTT. Protein sequence: CASSPRPKGADQPQHF. J is TRBJ1-5 and V is TRBV18, with 7 bases that match TRBD1. Germline CDR1 reads KGHSH; CDR2 reads LQKENI. V lost 1 base, J lost 5 bases, and 8 bases stayed unmatched. The CDR3 loop spans 16 amino acids.

The chain is built from TRBV19 and TRBJ1-6; 8 bases agree with TRBD1. J lost 8 bases, V lost 6 bases, and 6 bases had no gene match. The CDR3 has 14 amino acids. CDR1 LNHDA and CDR2 SQIVND come from the germline V gene (reference sequence). In DNA, the CDR3 is TGTGCCAGTAGGCGGACAGGGAGAGATTCACCCCTCCACTTT. Translation: CASRRTGRDSPLHF.

A remark on this clone: In the same sample, other DNA sequences code for this CDR3. The V call is TRBV5-1, the J call TRBJ2-5; TRBD2 agrees at 8 bases. J gave up 1 base and V 4 bases, and 3 bases lay outside the gene matches. The CDR3 runs to 14 residues. Germline values: CDR1 SGHRS, CDR2 YFSETQ. For the CDR3, the DNA is TGCGCCAGCAGCCCTGGGACTAGCCAAGAGACCCAGTACTTC. Protein sequence: CASSPGTSQETQYF.

This chain connects TRBV9 to TRBJ1-6; the match to TRBD1 covers 10 bases. This CDR3 is built from 16 residues. The germline V gene encodes CDR1 SGDLS and CDR2 YYNGEE. Germline trimming cut 4 bases from V and 7 bases from J; bases unmatched to any gene: 8. CDR3 in amino acids: CASSTSLGQGNSPLHF. The CDR3 region has the DNA TGTGCCAGCAGCACCTCCCTGGGACAGGGGAATTCACCCCTCCACTTT.

The V call is TRBV18, the J call TRBJ2-3; maybe TRBD1 (6 bases). Germline CDR1 reads KGHSH; CDR2 reads LQKENI. The length of the CDR3 is 15 residues. V shed 8 bases and J shed 3 bases, with 18 bases lying between them. The CDR3 reads CASLRQDWKTDTQYF. The CDR3 DNA reads as TGTGCCAGCCTCCGACAGGACTGGAAGACAGATACGCAGTATTTT.

The V call is TRBV28, the J call TRBJ1-6; D ambiguous. Trimming pared 6 bases from V and 7 bases from J, leaving 16 bases between. Looked up from germline, CDR1 is MDHEN and CDR2 is SYDVKM. This CDR3 is built from 15 residues. The CDR3 region has the DNA TGTGCCAGCAGGATGAGGGAAGAGAAGAATTCACCCCTCCACTTT. Encoded protein: CASRMREEKNSPLHF.

This clone was found once. This chain links TRBV3-1 (or the pseudogene TRBV3-2) with TRBJ2-1; 7 positions agree with TRBD2. The ends lost 0 bases at V and 3 bases at J; junction bases unmatched: 5. This CDR3 is built from 16 residues. Germline V gene sequence: CDR1 LGHDT, CDR2 YNNKEL (reference sequence). Here the CDR3 DNA reads TGTGCCAGCAGCCAAGATATGGGGACTATCTACAATGAGCAGTTCTTC. This gives the protein CASSQDMGTIYNEQFF.

The J gene is TRBJ2-7, the V gene TRBV27; D is ambiguous. Germline values: CDR1 MNHEY, CDR2 SMNVEV (reference sequence). V lost 3 bases, J lost 0 bases, and 9 bases lay in between. There are 14 residues in the CDR3. The CDR3 is CASSFSKFSYEQYF. The CDR3 DNA reads TGTGCCAGCAGTTTCAGTAAGTTCTCCTACGAGCAGTACTTC.